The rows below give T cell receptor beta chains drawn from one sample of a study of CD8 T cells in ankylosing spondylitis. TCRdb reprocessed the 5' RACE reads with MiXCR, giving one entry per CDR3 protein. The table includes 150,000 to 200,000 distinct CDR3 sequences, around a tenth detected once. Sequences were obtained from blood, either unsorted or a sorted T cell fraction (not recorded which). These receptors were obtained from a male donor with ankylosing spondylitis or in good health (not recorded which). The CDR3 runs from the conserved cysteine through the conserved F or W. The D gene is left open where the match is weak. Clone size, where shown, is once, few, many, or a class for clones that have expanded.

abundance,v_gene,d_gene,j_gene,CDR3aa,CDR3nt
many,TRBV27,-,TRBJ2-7,CASSLLGFGSVREQYF,TGTGCCAGCAGCCTTCTCGGCTTTGGATCTGTTAGGGAGCAGTACTTC
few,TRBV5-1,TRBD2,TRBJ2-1,CASSRTGTRGSYNEQFF,TGCGCCAGCAGCCGGACCGGGACTAGAGGCTCCTACAATGAGCAGTTCTTC
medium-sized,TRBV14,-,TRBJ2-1,CASSEGGGYNEQFF,TGTGCCAGCAGCGAAGGAGGGGGCTACAATGAGCAGTTCTTC
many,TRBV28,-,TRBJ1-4,CASSLMSGPLVEKLFF,TGTGCCAGCAGCTTGATGAGTGGTCCCCTCGTCGAAAAACTGTTTTTT
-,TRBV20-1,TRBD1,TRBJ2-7,CSAKAGTGIHEQYF,TGCAGTGCTAAGGCCGGGACAGGGATTCACGAGCAGTACTTC
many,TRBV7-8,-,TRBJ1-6,CASSTTTSPLHF,TGTGCCAGCAGCACCACTACATCACCCCTCCACTTT
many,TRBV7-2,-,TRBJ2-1,CASAWAPMVVNNEQFF,TGTGCCAGCGCGTGGGCCCCCATGGTCGTGAACAATGAGCAGTTCTTC
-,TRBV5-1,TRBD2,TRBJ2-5,CASSPLGLAGGETQYF,TGCGCCAGCAGCCCTCTAGGACTAGCGGGAGGTGAGACCCAGTACTTC
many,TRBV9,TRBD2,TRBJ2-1,CASSVAWREYEQFF,TGTGCCAGCAGCGTAGCGTGGCGGGAGTATGAGCAGTTCTTC
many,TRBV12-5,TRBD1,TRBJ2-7,CASGRTGNFYEQYF,TGTGCTAGTGGTAGGACAGGCAATTTCTACGAGCAGTACTTC
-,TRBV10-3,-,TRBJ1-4,CAISQPPTEGKLFF,TGTGCCATCAGCCAGCCACCTACCGAAGGGAAACTGTTTTTT
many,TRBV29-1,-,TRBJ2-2,CSVARFSGELFF,TGCAGCGTCGCCCGGTTCTCCGGGGAGCTGTTTTTT
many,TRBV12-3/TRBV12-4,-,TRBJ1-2,CALVNPLLNYGYTF,TGTGCCTTAGTAAATCCCCTCCTAAACTATGGCTACACCTTC
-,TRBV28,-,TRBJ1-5,CASSFEGTYQPQHF,TGTGCCAGCAGTTTTGAGGGGACGTATCAGCCCCAGCATTTT
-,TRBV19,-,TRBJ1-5,CASSIAGGPNQPQHF,TGTGCCAGTAGTATTGCCGGGGGCCCCAATCAGCCCCAGCATTTT
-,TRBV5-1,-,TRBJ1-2,CVSSRATGQNYGYTF,TGCGTCAGCAGCCGAGCAACGGGACAAAATTATGGCTACACCTTC
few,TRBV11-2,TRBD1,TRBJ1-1,CASSHGGDRGLSRAFF,TGTGCCAGCAGCCACGGTGGGGACAGGGGTTTAAGTCGAGCTTTCTTT
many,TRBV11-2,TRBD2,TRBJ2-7,CASSPGRLADRYYEQYF,TGTGCCAGCAGCCCTGGTCGACTAGCGGACCGGTATTACGAGCAGTACTTC
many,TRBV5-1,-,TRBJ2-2,CASRSTGELFF,TGCGCCAGCAGGAGCACCGGGGAGCTGTTTTTT
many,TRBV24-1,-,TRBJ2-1,CATSEGRGNEQFF,TGTGCCACCAGTGAGGGAAGGGGTAATGAGCAGTTCTTC